This T cell receptor (beta chain) was identified in a study of T cell repertoires in cytomegalovirus infection. As for the study in general: CMV epitopes used comprised recently identified HLA-C-restricted ones and well-studied HLA-B-restricted ones. Both CMV infection and a matching HLA type were indicated by public TCR beta signatures.

For this clonotype: What it binds is not known.

This CDR3 has 15 residues. Germline CDR1 reads MGHRA; CDR2 reads YSYEKL. V gave up 7 bases and J gave up 4 bases, with 19 bases separating them. TCRdb reprocessed the reads via MiXCR and lists one record per CDR3 protein. Of hundreds of thousands of distinct CDR3 sequences listed, almost 30% are singletons. The sample in question was cultured PBMCs, obtained from culture after CMV antigen stimulation. This TCR was recovered from a human donor in good health (CMV status not recorded). Some clones in this sample may be carry-over from other donors' samples. The genes are TRBV4-1 and TRBJ1-1, with D hard to call. The CDR3 loop reads CASTKLGQDPTEAFF. CDR3 sequence (DNA): TGCGCCAGCACCAAACTCGGGCAGGACCCCACTGAAGCTTTCTTT.